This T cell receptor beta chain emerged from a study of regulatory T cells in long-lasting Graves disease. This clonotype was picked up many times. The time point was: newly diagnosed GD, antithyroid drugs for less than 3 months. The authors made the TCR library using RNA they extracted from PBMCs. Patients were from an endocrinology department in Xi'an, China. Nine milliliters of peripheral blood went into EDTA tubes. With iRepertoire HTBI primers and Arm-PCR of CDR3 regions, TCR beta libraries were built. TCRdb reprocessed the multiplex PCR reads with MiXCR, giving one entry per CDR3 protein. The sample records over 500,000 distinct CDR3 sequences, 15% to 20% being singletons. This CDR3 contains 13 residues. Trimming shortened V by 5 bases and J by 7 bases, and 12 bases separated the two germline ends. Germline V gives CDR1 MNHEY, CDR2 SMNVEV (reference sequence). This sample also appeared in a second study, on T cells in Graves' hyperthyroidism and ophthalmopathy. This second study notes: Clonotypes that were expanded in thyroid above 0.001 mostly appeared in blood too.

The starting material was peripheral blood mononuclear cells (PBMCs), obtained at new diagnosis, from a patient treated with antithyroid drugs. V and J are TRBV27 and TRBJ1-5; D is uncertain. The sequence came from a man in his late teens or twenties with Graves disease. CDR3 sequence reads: CASSGLDGQPQHF. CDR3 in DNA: TGTGCCAGCAGTGGCCTTGATGGGCAGCCCCAGCATTTT.